The next 7 T cell receptor beta chains were all read from a single sample in a study of T cells in women clearing cervical HPV infection. Sequenced by immunoSEQ multiplex PCR; TCRdb stores in-frame clones only, minus some. Its table records some 30,000 clones. What was sequenced was blood buffy coat. The source of these receptors is a woman aged 18-69 years with a cervical HPV16 infection that either progressed to CIN3+ or cleared (not recorded which).

Details on this clone: The CDR3 end is not reached by the read, which stops 3 residues before it; the germline J gene fills it in. This chain links TRBV6-2 or TRBV6-3 with TRBJ1-1; tentative D call: TRBD1 (6 bases). Germline V gene data show CDR1 as MNHEY and CDR2 as SVGEGT. The CDR3 runs to 15 residues. CDR3 residues: CASSYLRGGSAEAFF. The DNA read from the CDR3 is TGTGCCAGCAGTTACCTCAGGGGCGGGTCCGCCGAG.

With respect to this clone: The sequenced fragment ends 3 residues before the CDR3 boundary, so the rest is inferred from the germline J gene. The J gene is TRBJ2-5, the V gene TRBV20-1; tentative D call: TRBD2 (5 bases). The CDR3 runs 13 residues. V lost 1 base and J 5 bases, leaving 11 bases between the germline ends. The germline CDR1 and CDR2 sequences are DFQATT and SNEGSKA (reference sequence). The covered CDR3 bases are TGCAGTGCTAGAGGTACCGGGGTTGAGACC. It codes for CSARGTGVET. The complete CDR3 reads CSARGTGVETQYF.

Of note for this clone: The read halts 3 residues ahead of the CDR3 end, with the missing end drawn from the germline J gene. This sequence joins TRBV6-2 or TRBV6-3 and TRBJ1-1; 8 nucleotides match TRBD1. The germline V gene encodes CDR1 MNHEY and CDR2 SVGEGT. Losses at the gene ends were 4 bases for V and 4 bases for J; bases not matched to a gene: 8. The CDR3 consists of 15 residues. CDR3: CASSLTGGVGTEAFF. CDR3 DNA, as far as it was read: TGTGCCAGCAGTTTAACAGGGGGTGTGGGCACTGAA.

Comment on this clone: The read terminates 3 residues ahead of where the CDR3 ends, so the germline J gene completes it. The chain links TRBV11-2 to TRBJ2-2, with D tentatively TRBD1 (6 bases). Germline V gene data show CDR1 as SGHAT and CDR2 as FQNNGV. V dropped 1 base and J dropped 1 base, with 7 bases sitting between them. CDR3 length equals 15 residues. CDR3 bases read: TGTGCCAGCAGCTTAGTGGACAGGAACACCGGGGAG. Translating it yields CASSLVDRNTGE. The whole CDR3 reads CASSLVDRNTGELFF.

A remark on this clone: The read stops 3 residues short of the end of the CDR3; the missing end is completed from the germline J gene. The chain carries TRBV29-1 and TRBJ2-1; possible D gene TRBD1, 6 bases. The V end lost 4 bases, the J end lost 0 bases, and 10 bases lay between the germline ends. Germline assignment: CDR1 SQVTM and CDR2 ANQGSEA. The length of the CDR3 is 14 residues. CDR3 DNA (partial): TGCAGCGTTGGAGGGACAAGCTCCTACAATGAG. Protein sequence: CSVGGTSSYNE. The full CDR3 protein is CSVGGTSSYNEQFF.

Worth noting for this clone: The read ends 3 residues early relative to the CDR3; the germline J gene fills the gap. The chain combines TRBV19 with TRBJ1-3; no firm D call. The CDR3 runs to 14 residues. CDR1 is LNHDA, CDR2 SQIVND, per germline (reference sequence). Trimming left V 5 bases short and J 0 bases short, with 8 bases between. CDR3 DNA (partial): TGTGCCAGTAGTGCTATGAGCTCTGGAAACACC. Protein: CASSAMSSGNT. The entire CDR3 reads CASSAMSSGNTIYF. The full variable domain, rest sourced from reference TRBV19 and TRBJ1-3, is DGGITQSPKYLFRKEGQNVTLSCEQNLNHDAMYWYRQDPGQGLRLIYYSQIVNDFQKGDIAEGYSVSREKKESFPLTVTSAQKNPTAFYLCASSAMSSGNTIYFGEGSWLTVV.

The CDR3 spells CASSRDTKRGGYTF. The DNA read from the CDR3 is TGTGCCAGCAGCCGAGACACCAAAAGGGGTGGC. This chain connects TRBV14 to TRBJ1-2; D possibly corresponds to TRBD1 (5 bases). The sequenced fragment ends 3 residues before the CDR3 boundary, so the rest is inferred from the germline J gene. Trimming pared 4 bases from V and 7 bases from J, leaving 16 bases between. Germline V gene lookup returns CDR1 SGHDN and CDR2 FVKESK. The CDR3 has 14 amino acids.